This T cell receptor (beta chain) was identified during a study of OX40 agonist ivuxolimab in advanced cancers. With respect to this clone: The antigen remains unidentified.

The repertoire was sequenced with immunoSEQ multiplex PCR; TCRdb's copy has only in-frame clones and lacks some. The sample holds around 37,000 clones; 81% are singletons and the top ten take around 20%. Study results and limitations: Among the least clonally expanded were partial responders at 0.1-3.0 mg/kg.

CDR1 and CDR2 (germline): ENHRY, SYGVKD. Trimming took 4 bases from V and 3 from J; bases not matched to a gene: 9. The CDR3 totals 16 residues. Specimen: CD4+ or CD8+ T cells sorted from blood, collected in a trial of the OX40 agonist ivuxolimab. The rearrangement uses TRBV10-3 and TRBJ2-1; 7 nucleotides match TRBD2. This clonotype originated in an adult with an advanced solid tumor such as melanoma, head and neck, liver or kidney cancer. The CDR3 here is CAISVSGTILYNEQFF. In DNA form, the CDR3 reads TGTGCCATCAGTGTGTCCGGGACTATTCTCTACAATGAGCAGTTCTTC.